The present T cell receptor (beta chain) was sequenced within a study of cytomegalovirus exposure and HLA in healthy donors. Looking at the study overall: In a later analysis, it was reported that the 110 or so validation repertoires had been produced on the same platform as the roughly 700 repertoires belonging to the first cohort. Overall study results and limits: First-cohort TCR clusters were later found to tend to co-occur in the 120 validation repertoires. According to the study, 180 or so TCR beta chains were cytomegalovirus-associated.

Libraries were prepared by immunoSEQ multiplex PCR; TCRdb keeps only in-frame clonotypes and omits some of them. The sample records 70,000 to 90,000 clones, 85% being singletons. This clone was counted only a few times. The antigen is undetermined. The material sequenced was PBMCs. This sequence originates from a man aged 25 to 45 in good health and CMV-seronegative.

CDR3 residues: CASHSGLLNRSGNTIYF. In DNA, the CDR3 is TGTGCCAGCCACTCAGGCTTGTTAAACAGATCGGGAAACACCATATATTTT. The chain has TRBV7-9 and TRBJ1-3; D not resolved. V was pared by 8 bases and J by 4 bases, with 24 bases between. CDR1 SEHNR and CDR2 FQNEAQ come from the germline V gene (reference sequence). The length of the CDR3 is 17 residues.